The present TCR beta chain was sequenced within a study of graft-versus-host responses after intestinal transplantation. Broader study findings: Within the allografts of patients who had graft-donor T cell macrochimerism, graft-versus-host to host-versus-graft clonal ratios were high. After transplant, early declines in HvG clones were associated with peak levels of circulating GvH clones. GvH clones were identified in recipient marrow, with some first appearing in ileum or blood.

Notes on this clone: Antigen: not known.

The data were produced by immunoSEQ multiplex PCR, yet TCRdb's version contains in-frame clones alone and is incomplete. The sample has 55,000 to 70,000 clones; around 91% are singletons. This CDR3 has 13 residues. The germline gives CDR1 GTSNPN, CDR2 SVGIG (reference sequence). With 5 bases removed from V and 8 bases from J, the gap between germline ends came to 15 bases. The clonotype was recovered from a human patient who received an intestinal transplant, so some T cells may come from the graft donor. This sequence joins TRBV30 and TRBJ1-4; possible D gene TRBD1, 6 bases. Source: PBMCs, taken around 120 days after intestinal transplantation. DNA of the CDR3: TGTGCCTGGTCCGGCCAAGGGGGAGAAAAACTGTTTTTT. Its protein is CAWSGQGGEKLFF.